This TCR beta chain was found in a study of control samples from healthy donors and cancer patients. This CDR3 has 12 residues. Germline CDR1 MDHEN, CDR2 SYDVKM. Trimming took 6 bases from V and 4 from J, leaving 9 bases between them. The protocol was immunoSEQ multiplex PCR, while the TCRdb copy is restricted to in-frame clones and leaves out a portion. The sample consists of about 140,000 clones, 85% to 95% of them appearing once. The clonotype was recovered from a man aged 40-55 years in good health. This chain uses TRBV28 with TRBJ1-2, with D possibly matching TRBD1 (5 bases). The specimen was blood. Here the CDR3 DNA reads TGTGCCAGCAGGCTCGGGACCTATGGCTACACCTTC. This gives the protein CASRLGTYGYTF.